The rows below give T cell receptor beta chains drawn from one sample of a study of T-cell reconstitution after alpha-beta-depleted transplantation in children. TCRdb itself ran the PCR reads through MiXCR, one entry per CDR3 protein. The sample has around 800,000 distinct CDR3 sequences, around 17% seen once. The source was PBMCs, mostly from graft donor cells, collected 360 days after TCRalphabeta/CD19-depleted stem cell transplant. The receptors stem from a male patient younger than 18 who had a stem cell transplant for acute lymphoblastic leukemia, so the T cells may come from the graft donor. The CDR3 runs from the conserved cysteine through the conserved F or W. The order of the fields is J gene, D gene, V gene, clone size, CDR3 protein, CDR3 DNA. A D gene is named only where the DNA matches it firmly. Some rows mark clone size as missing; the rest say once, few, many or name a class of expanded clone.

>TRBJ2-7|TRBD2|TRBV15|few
CATSRDKLAGGPHEQYF
TGTGCCACCAGCAGAGATAAACTAGCGGGAGGGCCCCACGAGCAGTACTTC
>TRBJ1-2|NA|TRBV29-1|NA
CSAVTEPYGYTF
TGCAGCGCAGTGACAGAACCTTATGGCTACACCTTC
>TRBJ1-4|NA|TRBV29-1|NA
CSVEGLGTTPGVNEKLFF
TGCAGCGTTGAAGGATTGGGGACGACTCCGGGCGTTAATGAAAAACTGTTTTTT
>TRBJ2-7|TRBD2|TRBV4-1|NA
CASSQAGTRGSYEQYF
TGCGCCAGCAGCCAAGCTGGGACTAGAGGGTCCTACGAGCAGTACTTC
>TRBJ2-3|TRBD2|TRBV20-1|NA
CSAEGLAGPTDTQYF
TGCAGTGCTGAGGGACTAGCGGGACCCACAGATACGCAGTATTTT
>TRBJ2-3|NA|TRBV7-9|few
CASSLEGHTTDTQYF
TGTGCCAGCAGCCTTGAGGGGCACACCACAGATACGCAGTATTTT
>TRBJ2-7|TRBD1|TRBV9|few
CASSPPRTGGRYEQYF
TGTGCCAGCAGCCCCCCCCGGACAGGTGGAAGGTACGAGCAGTACTTC
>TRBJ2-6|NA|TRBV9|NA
CASSHFGANVLTF
TGTGCCAGCAGCCACTTTGGGGCCAACGTCCTGACTTTC
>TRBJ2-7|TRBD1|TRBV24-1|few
CATSDSGTAAYEQYF
TGTGCCACCAGTGACTCCGGGACAGCTGCCTACGAGCAGTACTTC
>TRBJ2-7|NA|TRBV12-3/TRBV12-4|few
CASSPSRRERWYEQYF
TGTGCCAGCAGTCCCTCGAGACGTGAGAGATGGTACGAGCAGTACTTC
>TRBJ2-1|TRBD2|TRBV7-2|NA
CASSLGGTRANNEQFF
TGTGCCAGCAGCCTAGGGGGGACTAGGGCTAACAATGAGCAGTTCTTC
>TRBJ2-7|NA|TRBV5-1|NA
CASSSSFQQYF
TGCGCCAGCAGCTCCTCCTTTCAGCAGTACTTC
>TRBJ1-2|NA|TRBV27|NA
CASSLGGIYGYTF
TGTGCCAGCAGCCTAGGGGGGATCTATGGCTACACCTTC
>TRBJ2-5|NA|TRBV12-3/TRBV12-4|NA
CASSRNPGLPGETQYF
TGTGCCAGCTCGAGGAACCCGGGCCTCCCAGGGGAGACCCAGTACTTC
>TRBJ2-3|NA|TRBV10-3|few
CAISTRHQGADTQYF
TGTGCCATCAGTACGAGACATCAGGGCGCAGATACGCAGTATTTT
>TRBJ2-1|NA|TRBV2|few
CASSEALLLWDEQFF
TGTGCCAGCAGTGAAGCGTTACTCCTTTGGGATGAGCAGTTCTTC
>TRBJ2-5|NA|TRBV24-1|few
CATICGVLSETQYF
TGTGCCACCATCTGCGGGGTTTTGTCGGAGACCCAGTACTTC
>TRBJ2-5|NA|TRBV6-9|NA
CASPETQYF
TGTGCCTCCCCCGAGACCCAGTACTTC
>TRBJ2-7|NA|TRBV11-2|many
CASSLDVGPYEQYF
TGTGCCAGCAGCTTAGACGTTGGCCCCTACGAGCAGTACTTC
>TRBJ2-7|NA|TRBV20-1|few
CSVADAYEQYF
TGCAGTGTTGCGGATGCCTACGAGCAGTACTTC
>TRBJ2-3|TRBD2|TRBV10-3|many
CAISELAGTDTQYF
TGTGCCATCAGTGAACTAGCGGGCACAGATACGCAGTATTTT
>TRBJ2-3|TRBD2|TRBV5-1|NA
CASSSRLAGGPRGDTQYF
TGCGCCAGCAGCTCGCGGCTAGCGGGAGGTCCAAGGGGCGATACGCAGTATTTT
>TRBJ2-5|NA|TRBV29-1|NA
CSVGATDPQETQYF
TGCAGCGTTGGAGCAACCGACCCTCAAGAGACCCAGTACTTC
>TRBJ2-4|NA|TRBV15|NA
CAASTWARAQNIQYF
TGTGCCGCCTCCACCTGGGCCAGGGCCCAAAACATTCAGTACTTC
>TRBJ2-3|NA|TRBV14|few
CASSQPFTDTQYF
TGTGCCAGCAGCCAGCCGTTTACAGATACGCAGTATTTT
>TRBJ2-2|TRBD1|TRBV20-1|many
CSANRGLSSGELFF
TGCAGTGCTAACAGGGGCCTCTCCTCCGGGGAGCTGTTTTTT
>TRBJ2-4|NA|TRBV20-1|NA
CSAISWVENIQYF
TGCAGTGCTATCAGTTGGGTGGAAAACATTCAGTACTTC
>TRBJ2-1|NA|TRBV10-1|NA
CASSEPGGGEQFF
TGCGCCAGCAGTGAGCCGGGGGGCGGCGAGCAGTTCTTC
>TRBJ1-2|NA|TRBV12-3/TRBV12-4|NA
CASSLPGGDGYTF
TGTGCCAGCAGTTTACCGGGGGGCGATGGCTACACCTTC
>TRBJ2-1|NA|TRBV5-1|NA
CASSLEKFLYNEQFF
TGCGCCAGCAGCTTGGAAAAGTTCCTCTACAATGAGCAGTTCTTC
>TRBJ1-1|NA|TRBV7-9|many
CASSLYVSGYTEAFF
TGTGCCAGCAGCTTATACGTATCGGGCTACACTGAAGCTTTCTTT
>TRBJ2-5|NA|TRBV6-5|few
CASSYLGPRGRGRQETQYF
TGTGCCAGCAGTTACTTGGGTCCTCGGGGCAGGGGTCGACAAGAGACCCAGTACTTC
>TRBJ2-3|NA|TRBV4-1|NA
CASSQGGRSTDTQYF
TGCGCCAGCAGCCAAGGGGGCAGGAGCACAGATACGCAGTATTTT
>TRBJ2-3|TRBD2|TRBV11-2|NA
CASSLGPGLRTDTQYF
TGTGCCAGCAGCCTTGGACCGGGACTACGGACAGATACGCAGTATTTT
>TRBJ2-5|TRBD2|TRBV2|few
CASSERPLRTSGVQETQYF
TGTGCCAGCAGTGAGCGCCCCTTAAGGACTAGCGGGGTCCAAGAGACCCAGTACTTC
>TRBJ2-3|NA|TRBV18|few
CASREIADTQYF
TGTGCCAGCCGGGAGATTGCAGATACGCAGTATTTT
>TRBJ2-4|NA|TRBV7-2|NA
CASSLALGIAENIQYF
TGTGCCAGCAGCTTAGCACTCGGTATTGCAGAAAACATTCAGTACTTC
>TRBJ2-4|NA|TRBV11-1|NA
CASSLEWAENIQYF
TGTGCCAGCAGCTTAGAGTGGGCGGAAAACATTCAGTACTTC
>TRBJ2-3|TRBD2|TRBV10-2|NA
CATTSGRIRTDTQYF
TGCGCCACCACTAGCGGGAGGATACGGACAGATACGCAGTATTTT
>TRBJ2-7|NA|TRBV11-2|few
CASSLGGSLTVRPYEQYF
TGTGCCAGCAGCTTAGGAGGGAGTTTAACGGTACGGCCCTACGAGCAGTACTTC
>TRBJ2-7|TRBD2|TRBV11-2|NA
CASSDSGKISYEQYF
TGTGCCAGCAGCGACAGCGGGAAAATCTCCTACGAGCAGTACTTC
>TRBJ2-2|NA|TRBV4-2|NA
CASSRSREGTGELFF
TGTGCCAGCAGCCGTAGCCGTGAGGGGACCGGGGAGCTGTTTTTT
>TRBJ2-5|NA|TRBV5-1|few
CASSLELTQETQYF
TGCGCCAGCAGCTTGGAACTGACCCAAGAGACCCAGTACTTC
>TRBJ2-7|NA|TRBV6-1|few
CASSPGRQGVREQYF
TGTGCCAGCAGCCCAGGGAGGCAGGGGGTTCGCGAGCAGTACTTC
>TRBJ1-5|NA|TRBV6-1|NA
CASRHTVRGSNQPQHF
TGTGCCAGCAGACACACAGTCCGGGGAAGCAATCAGCCCCAGCATTTT
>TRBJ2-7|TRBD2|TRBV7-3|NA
CASSFFPPLAGVGYEQYF
TGTGCCAGCAGCTTCTTCCCCCCCCTAGCGGGAGTTGGCTACGAGCAGTACTTC
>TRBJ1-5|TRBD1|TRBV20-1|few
CSARDQGQGGPQHF
TGCAGTGCTAGAGATCAGGGACAGGGTGGGCCCCAGCATTTT
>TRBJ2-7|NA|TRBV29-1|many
CSVGTYEQYF
TGCAGCGTTGGGACTTACGAGCAGTACTTC
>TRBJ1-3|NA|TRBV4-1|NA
CASSQVSRDGNTIYF
TGCGCCAGCAGCCAAGTCTCCAGGGATGGAAACACCATATATTTT
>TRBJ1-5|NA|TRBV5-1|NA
CASSFDYSNQPQHF
TGCGCCAGCAGCTTCGATTATAGCAATCAGCCCCAGCATTTT
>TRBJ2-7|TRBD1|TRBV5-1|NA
CASSPGQGLYYEQYF
TGCGCCAGCAGCCCAGGACAGGGGTTGTACTACGAGCAGTACTTC
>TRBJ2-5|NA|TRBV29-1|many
CSVEDEDKETQYF
TGCAGCGTTGAAGATGAGGACAAAGAGACCCAGTACTTC
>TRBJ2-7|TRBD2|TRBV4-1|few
CASSQVRAGVLRITEQYF
TGCGCCAGCAGCCAAGTTCGAGCGGGAGTCTTACGGATTACCGAGCAGTACTTC
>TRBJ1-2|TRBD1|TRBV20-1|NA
CSARPDTGGYGYTF
TGCAGTGCTAGACCCGACACAGGGGGCTATGGCTACACCTTC
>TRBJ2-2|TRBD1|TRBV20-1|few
CSARDLNGTGASGTGELFF
TGCAGTGCTAGAGATCTGAACGGGACAGGGGCTTCGGGCACCGGGGAGCTGTTTTTT
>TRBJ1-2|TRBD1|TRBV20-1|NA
CSADGNRGNGYTF
TGCAGTGCCGACGGGAACAGGGGGAATGGCTACACCTTC
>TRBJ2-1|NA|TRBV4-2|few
CASSQDPLGSGNEQFF
TGTGCCAGCAGCCAAGATCCACTGGGAAGTGGGAATGAGCAGTTCTTC
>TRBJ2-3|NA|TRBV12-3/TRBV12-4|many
CASSLARHTQYF
TGTGCCAGCAGTTTAGCGCGACATACGCAGTATTTT
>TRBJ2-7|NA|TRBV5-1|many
CASSLATGLSHEQYF
TGCGCCAGCAGCTTGGCCACCGGCCTTAGTCACGAGCAGTACTTC